This is a list of T cell receptor beta chains from one sample in a study of T cell repertoires in cytomegalovirus infection. TCRdb re-derived calls from the reads in MiXCR, one entry per CDR3 protein. The profile shows about 530,000 distinct CDR3 sequences, about 25% of them singletons. Material: PBMCs. The receptor set was obtained from a human donor in good health (CMV status not recorded). Some clones in this sample may be carry-over from other donors' samples. Each CDR3 is given with its conserved first and last residue. D genes are given only for firm matches. Clone size is shown for a subset of rows, as once, few, many or a class of expanded clone.

V gene	clone size	D gene	J gene	CDR3 protein	CDR3 DNA
TRBV4-2	-	-	TRBJ1-2	CASSQVGQSNYGYTF	TGTGCCAGCAGCCAAGTGGGCCAGTCTAACTATGGCTACACCTTC
TRBV7-2	-	-	TRBJ1-5	CASSLAPGGQQPQHF	TGTGCCAGCAGCTTAGCCCCGGGGGGTCAACAGCCCCAGCATTTT
TRBV27	-	-	TRBJ2-3	CASSPPSALVSQYF	TGTGCCAGCAGTCCCCCTAGCGCACTAGTAAGCCAGTATTTT
TRBV20-1	-	-	TRBJ1-2	CSAREVYGYTF	TGCAGTGCTAGAGAAGTTTATGGCTACACCTTC
TRBV11-2	-	TRBD2	TRBJ2-5	CASSSYWTSGKETQYF	TGTGCCAGCAGCTCCTACTGGACTAGCGGTAAAGAGACCCAGTACTTC
TRBV5-1	-	TRBD2	TRBJ2-7	CASSLEYTRENEQYF	TGCGCCAGCAGCTTGGAGTATACGCGGGAGAACGAGCAGTACTTC
TRBV14	-	-	TRBJ2-1	CASSHREQRINEQFF	TGTGCCAGCAGCCACAGAGAGCAGCGGATCAATGAGCAGTTCTTC
TRBV5-5	-	TRBD2	TRBJ2-1	CASSFAGGPYEQFF	TGTGCCAGCAGCTTCGCGGGAGGGCCCTATGAGCAGTTCTTC
TRBV27	-	-	TRBJ1-6	CASSFSVDTYNSPLHF	TGTGCCAGCAGTTTCTCTGTTGATACCTATAATTCACCCCTCCACTTT
TRBV28	-	-	TRBJ2-5	CASGQRFGTQYF	TGTGCCAGCGGTCAGCGGTTTGGGACCCAGTACTTC
TRBV7-2	-	-	TRBJ1-5	CASSLVVTPRDQPQHF	TGTGCCAGCAGCTTAGTCGTCACCCCCAGGGATCAGCCCCAGCATTTT
TRBV12-3/TRBV12-4	-	-	TRBJ2-1	CASSFLSEQFF	TGTGCCAGCAGTTTTCTGAGTGAGCAGTTCTTC
TRBV12-3/TRBV12-4	-	-	TRBJ1-1	CASSLVNRPLNTEAFF	TGTGCCAGCAGTTTGGTCAACAGACCCTTGAACACTGAAGCTTTCTTT
TRBV5-4	-	-	TRBJ2-1	CASSFTGDGNEQFF	TGTGCCAGCAGCTTTACGGGAGACGGCAATGAGCAGTTCTTC
TRBV12-5	-	-	TRBJ2-3	CASSGGGSDTQYF	TGTGCTAGTTCCGGCGGGGGCTCAGATACGCAGTATTTT
TRBV11-2	few	-	TRBJ1-1	CASSLDVEGEAFF	TGTGCCAGCAGCTTAGATGTCGAGGGGGAAGCTTTCTTT
TRBV28	few	-	TRBJ2-1	CASSLSRLLRGHNEQFF	TGTGCCAGCAGTTTAAGCCGACTCCTTCGAGGCCACAATGAGCAGTTCTTC
TRBV5-4	-	TRBD2	TRBJ2-1	CASSPGTSGRAGANEQFF	TGTGCCAGCAGCCCGGGGACTAGCGGGAGGGCGGGCGCGAATGAGCAGTTCTTC
TRBV7-3	few	-	TRBJ2-1	CASSPGPGPNEQFF	TGTGCCAGCAGCCCGGGGCCAGGTCCGAATGAGCAGTTCTTC
TRBV27	-	-	TRBJ1-1	CASFAWGNTEAFF	TGTGCCAGCTTTGCCTGGGGGAACACTGAAGCTTTCTTT
TRBV7-2	-	TRBD2	TRBJ2-1	CASSFIWRGSSYNEQFF	TGTGCCAGCAGCTTTATATGGCGGGGGAGCTCCTACAATGAGCAGTTCTTC
TRBV27	-	-	TRBJ2-7	CASSPRQRTAHEQYF	TGTGCCAGCAGTCCTAGACAGCGAACGGCCCACGAGCAGTACTTC
TRBV19	-	TRBD2	TRBJ2-2	CASSIRSGRAVGELFF	TGTGCCAGTAGTATAAGGAGCGGGAGGGCCGTCGGGGAGCTGTTTTTT
TRBV7-6	many	TRBD1	TRBJ1-5	CASSLGTGYNQPQHF	TGTGCCAGCAGCTTAGGGACAGGGTACAATCAGCCCCAGCATTTT
TRBV28	few	TRBD1	TRBJ1-1	CASSSDRGPEAFF	TGTGCCAGCAGCTCGGACAGGGGGCCTGAAGCTTTCTTT
TRBV7-9	-	-	TRBJ2-1	CASSSGPNEQFF	TGTGCCAGCAGCTCCGGCCCCAATGAGCAGTTCTTC
TRBV4-1	-	-	TRBJ1-1	CASSQTSKMNTEAFF	TGCGCCAGCAGCCAGACCAGCAAAATGAACACTGAAGCTTTCTTT
TRBV7-6	many	-	TRBJ2-3	CASSPRLDVTDTQYF	TGTGCCAGCAGCCCAAGACTAGACGTCACAGATACGCAGTATTTT
TRBV19	-	-	TRBJ2-5	CASSIDKRALGQETQYF	TGTGCCAGTAGTATAGATAAGCGGGCGCTTGGCCAAGAGACCCAGTACTTC
TRBV27	-	TRBD2	TRBJ2-3	CASSLLAGASDTQYF	TGTGCCAGCAGTTTGTTAGCGGGAGCTTCAGATACGCAGTATTTT